Listed below are T cell receptor beta chains from one sample, sequenced in a study of blood T cell repertoires in COVID-19. The repertoire was sequenced with immunoSEQ multiplex PCR; TCRdb's copy has only in-frame clones and lacks some. The table records about 300,000 clones, approximately 87% of them present only once. Source material: peripheral blood. These receptors came from a woman aged 40 to 50 who had recovered from COVID-19. The CDR3 runs from the conserved cysteine through the conserved F or W. Fields, in order: D gene, V gene, J gene, clone size, CDR3 protein, CDR3 DNA. D genes are given only for firm matches. Clone size, where shown, is once, few, many, or a class for clones that have expanded.

D: TRBD2; V: TRBV19; J: TRBJ2-1; size: .; CDR3: CASSIDREGPHNEQFF; DNA: TGTGCCAGTAGTATAGATCGGGAGGGGCCGCACAATGAGCAGTTCTTC
D: .; V: TRBV5-8; J: TRBJ2-5; size: .; CDR3: CASGQRLQETQYF; DNA: TGTGCCAGTGGTCAGAGGCTTCAAGAGACCCAGTACTTC
D: TRBD1; V: TRBV6-6; J: TRBJ1-1; size: many; CDR3: CASSKDRVSAFF; DNA: TGTGCCAGCAGTAAGGACAGGGTTTCAGCTTTCTTT
D: TRBD1; V: TRBV5-1; J: TRBJ2-7; size: .; CDR3: CASSLTTGNWYEQYF; DNA: TGCGCCAGCAGCCTTACGACAGGGAACTGGTACGAGCAGTACTTC
D: .; V: TRBV5-1; J: TRBJ2-7; size: .; CDR3: CASGNQGSDEQYF; DNA: TGCGCCAGCGGTAATCAGGGGAGCGACGAGCAGTACTTC
D: TRBD1; V: TRBV4-3; J: TRBJ2-5; size: few; CDR3: CASSQEGQGAETQYF; DNA: TGCGCCAGCAGCCAAGAAGGCCAGGGGGCAGAGACCCAGTACTTC
D: TRBD2; V: TRBV9; J: TRBJ2-7; size: .; CDR3: CASSAPGGYEQYF; DNA: TGTGCCAGCAGCGCACCGGGGGGCTACGAGCAGTACTTC
D: .; V: TRBV6-1; J: TRBJ1-2; size: .; CDR3: CASSEHVAGYTF; DNA: TGTGCCAGCAGTGAACATGTGGCTGGCTACACCTTC
D: .; V: TRBV6-5; J: TRBJ2-5; size: .; CDR3: CASMRGGGETQYF; DNA: TGTGCCAGCATGAGGGGAGGGGGGGAGACCCAGTACTTC
D: TRBD2; V: TRBV9; J: TRBJ2-1; size: .; CDR3: CASSVGVAGGPGNEQFF; DNA: TGTGCCAGCAGCGTAGGGGTAGCGGGGGGGCCAGGCAATGAGCAGTTCTTC
D: TRBD1; V: TRBV5-1; J: TRBJ2-1; size: once; CDR3: CASGQGVAASYNEQFF; DNA: TGCGCCAGCGGGCAGGGGGTAGCCGCCTCCTACAATGAGCAGTTCTTC
D: TRBD1; V: TRBV6-1; J: TRBJ1-1; size: .; CDR3: CASSEAGGLSNTEAFF; DNA: TGTGCCAGCAGTGAAGCAGGGGGCCTTTCGAACACTGAAGCTTTCTTT
D: TRBD2; V: TRBV18; J: TRBJ2-7; size: few; CDR3: CASSPALAISSEQYF; DNA: TGTGCCAGCTCACCCGCACTAGCGATCAGTAGCGAGCAGTACTTC
D: TRBD2; V: TRBV27; J: TRBJ2-7; size: .; CDR3: CASSWGLGPYEQYF; DNA: TGTGCCAGCAGTTGGGGACTAGGACCGTACGAGCAGTACTTC
D: .; V: TRBV5-1; J: TRBJ2-1; size: .; CDR3: CASSLGSSVAYNEQFF; DNA: TGCGCCAGCAGCTTGGGGTCAAGCGTGGCCTACAATGAGCAGTTCTTC
D: TRBD1; V: TRBV7-6; J: TRBJ2-2; size: .; CDR3: CASSADRGPTGELFF; DNA: TGTGCCAGCAGCGCGGACAGGGGGCCGACCGGGGAGCTGTTTTTT
D: TRBD2; V: TRBV7-9; J: TRBJ2-2; size: few; CDR3: CASSLRLAGGSTGELFF; DNA: TGTGCCAGCAGCTTAAGACTAGCGGGGGGTTCGACCGGGGAGCTGTTTTTT
D: .; V: TRBV19; J: TRBJ1-4; size: .; CDR3: CASSARTTGGRGANEKLFF; DNA: TGTGCCAGTAGTGCCCGGACAACGGGGGGCCGGGGAGCTAATGAAAAACTGTTTTTT
D: .; V: TRBV25-1; J: TRBJ1-5; size: .; CDR3: CASSVGGGVGQPQHF; DNA: TGTGCCAGCAGTGTAGGGGGGGGTGTTGGACAGCCCCAGCATTTT
D: .; V: TRBV9; J: TRBJ1-2; size: .; CDR3: CASSVGAGYGYTF; DNA: TGTGCCAGCAGCGTAGGGGCAGGCTATGGCTACACCTTC